This TCR beta chain appears in the sequencing data of a study of blood T cell repertoires in COVID-19. Background on the study: Acute and convalescent COVID-19 specimens originated in the United States, Italy and Spain. In each case, the material was cDNA or gDNA derived from T cells, B-cell-depleted T cells, or PBMCs.

Germline V gene sequence: CDR1 KGHDR, CDR2 SFDVKD. This CDR3 region has 15 residues. The J segment lost 5 bases and the V segment lost 9 bases, leaving 14 bases of the junction unmatched. It was during active infection that Seattle patients were enrolled and then longitudinally followed. In the authors' methods: Estimates of nucleated cell counts were drawn from the amplification of reference gene primers. Measured with immunoSEQ multiplex PCR; TCRdb has only the in-frame clones, and not every one. For V, J and clone size, that table is used; D and trimming come from the DNA. This repertoire shows about 250,000 clones, about nine tenths found once; its top ten account for approximately 6%.

The clonotype originates from a woman aged 25 to 45 with COVID-19, enrolled during active disease. The sample was peripheral blood. The J gene is TRBJ2-7, the V gene TRBV24-1; TRBD2 matches 8 bases. Here the CDR3 reads CATSTSGGRRHEQYF. As DNA, the CDR3 is TGTGCCACCTCTACAAGCGGGGGCCGGAGGCACGAGCAGTACTTC.